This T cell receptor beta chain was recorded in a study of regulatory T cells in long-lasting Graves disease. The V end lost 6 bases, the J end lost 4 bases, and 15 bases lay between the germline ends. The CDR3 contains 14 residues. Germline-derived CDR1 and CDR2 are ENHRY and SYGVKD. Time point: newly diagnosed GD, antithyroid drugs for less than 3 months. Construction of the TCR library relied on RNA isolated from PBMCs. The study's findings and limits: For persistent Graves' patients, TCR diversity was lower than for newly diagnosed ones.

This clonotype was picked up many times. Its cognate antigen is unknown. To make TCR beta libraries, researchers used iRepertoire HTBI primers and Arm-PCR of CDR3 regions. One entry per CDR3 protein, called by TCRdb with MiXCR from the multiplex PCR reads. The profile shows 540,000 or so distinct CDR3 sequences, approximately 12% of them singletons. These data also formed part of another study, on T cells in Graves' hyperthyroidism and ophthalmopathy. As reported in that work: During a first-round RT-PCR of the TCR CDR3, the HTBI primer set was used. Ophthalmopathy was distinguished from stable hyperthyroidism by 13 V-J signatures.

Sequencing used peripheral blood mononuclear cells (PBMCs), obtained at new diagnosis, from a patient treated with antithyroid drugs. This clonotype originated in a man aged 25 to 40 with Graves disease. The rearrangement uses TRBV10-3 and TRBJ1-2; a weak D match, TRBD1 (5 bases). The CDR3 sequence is CAIRGPGQSYGYTF. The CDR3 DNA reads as TGTGCCATCAGGGGCCCAGGGCAGAGCTATGGCTACACCTTC.